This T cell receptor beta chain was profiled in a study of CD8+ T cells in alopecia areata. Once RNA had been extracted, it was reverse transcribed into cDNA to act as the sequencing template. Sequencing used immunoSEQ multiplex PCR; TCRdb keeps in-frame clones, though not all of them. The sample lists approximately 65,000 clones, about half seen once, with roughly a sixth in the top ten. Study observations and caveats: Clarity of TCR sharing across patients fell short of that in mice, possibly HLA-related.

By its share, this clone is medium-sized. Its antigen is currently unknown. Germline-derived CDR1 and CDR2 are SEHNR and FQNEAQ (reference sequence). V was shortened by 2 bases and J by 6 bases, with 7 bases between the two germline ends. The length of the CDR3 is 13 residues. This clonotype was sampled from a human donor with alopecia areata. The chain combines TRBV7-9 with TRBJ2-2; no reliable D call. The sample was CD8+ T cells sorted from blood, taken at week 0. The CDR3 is CASSLYPPGELFF. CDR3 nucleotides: TGTGCCAGCAGCTTATATCCTCCCGGGGAGCTGTTTTTT.